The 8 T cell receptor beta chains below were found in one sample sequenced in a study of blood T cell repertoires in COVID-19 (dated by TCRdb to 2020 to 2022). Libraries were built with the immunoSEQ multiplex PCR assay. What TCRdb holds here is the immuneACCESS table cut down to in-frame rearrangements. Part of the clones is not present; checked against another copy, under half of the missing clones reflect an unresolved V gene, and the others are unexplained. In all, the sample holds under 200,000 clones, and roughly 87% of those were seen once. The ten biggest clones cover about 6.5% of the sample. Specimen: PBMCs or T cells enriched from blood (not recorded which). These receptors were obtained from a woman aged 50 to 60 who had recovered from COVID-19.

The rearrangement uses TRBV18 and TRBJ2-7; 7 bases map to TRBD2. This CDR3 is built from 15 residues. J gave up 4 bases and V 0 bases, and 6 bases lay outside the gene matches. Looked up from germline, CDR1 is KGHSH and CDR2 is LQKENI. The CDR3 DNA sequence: TGTGCCAGCTCACCACCTGCAGCGGGAATTTACGAGCAGTACTTC. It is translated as CASSPPAAGIYEQYF.

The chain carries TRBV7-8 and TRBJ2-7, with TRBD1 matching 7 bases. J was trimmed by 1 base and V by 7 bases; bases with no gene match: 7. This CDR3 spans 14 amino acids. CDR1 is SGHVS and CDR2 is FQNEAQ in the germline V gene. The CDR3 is CASNNRGASYEQYF. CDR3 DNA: TGTGCCAGCAACAACAGGGGTGCATCCTACGAGCAGTACTTC.

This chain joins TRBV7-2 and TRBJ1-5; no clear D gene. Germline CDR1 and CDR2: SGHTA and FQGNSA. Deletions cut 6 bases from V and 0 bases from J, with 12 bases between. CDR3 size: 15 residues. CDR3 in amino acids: CASSTNSDSNQPQHF. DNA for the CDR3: TGTGCCAGCAGTACAAACAGTGATAGCAATCAGCCCCAGCATTTT.

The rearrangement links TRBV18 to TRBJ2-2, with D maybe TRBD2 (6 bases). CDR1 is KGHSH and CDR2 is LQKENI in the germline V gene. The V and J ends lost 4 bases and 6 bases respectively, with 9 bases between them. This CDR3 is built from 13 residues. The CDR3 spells CASSQRESGELFF. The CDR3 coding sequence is TGTGCCAGCTCACAACGGGAGTCCGGGGAGCTGTTTTTT.

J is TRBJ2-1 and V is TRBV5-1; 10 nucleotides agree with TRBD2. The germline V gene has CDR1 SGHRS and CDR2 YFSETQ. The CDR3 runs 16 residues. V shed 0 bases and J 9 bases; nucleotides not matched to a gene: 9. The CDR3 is CASSLGGLAGVTEQFF. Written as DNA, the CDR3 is TGCGCCAGCAGCTTGGGCGGCCTAGCGGGAGTCACTGAGCAGTTCTTC.

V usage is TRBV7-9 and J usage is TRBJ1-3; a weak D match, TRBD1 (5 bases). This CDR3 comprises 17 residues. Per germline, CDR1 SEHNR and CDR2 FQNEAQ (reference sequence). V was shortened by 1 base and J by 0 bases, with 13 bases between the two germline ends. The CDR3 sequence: CASSLDRKINSGNTIYF. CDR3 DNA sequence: TGTGCCAGCAGCTTAGACAGGAAAATAAACTCTGGAAACACCATATATTTT.

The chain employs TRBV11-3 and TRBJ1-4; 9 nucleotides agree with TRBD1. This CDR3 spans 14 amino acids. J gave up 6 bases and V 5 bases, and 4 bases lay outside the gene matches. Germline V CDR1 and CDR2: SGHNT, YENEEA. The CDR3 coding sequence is TGTGCCAGCAGCCCCGGGACAGGGTATGAAAAACTGTTTTTT. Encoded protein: CASSPGTGYEKLFF.

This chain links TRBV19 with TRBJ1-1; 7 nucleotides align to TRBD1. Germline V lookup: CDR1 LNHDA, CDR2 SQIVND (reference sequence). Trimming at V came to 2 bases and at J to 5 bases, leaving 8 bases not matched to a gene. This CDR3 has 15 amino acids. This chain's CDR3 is CASSIQGVPSTEAFF. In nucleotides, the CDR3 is TGTGCCAGTAGTATACAGGGGGTCCCCAGTACTGAAGCTTTCTTT.